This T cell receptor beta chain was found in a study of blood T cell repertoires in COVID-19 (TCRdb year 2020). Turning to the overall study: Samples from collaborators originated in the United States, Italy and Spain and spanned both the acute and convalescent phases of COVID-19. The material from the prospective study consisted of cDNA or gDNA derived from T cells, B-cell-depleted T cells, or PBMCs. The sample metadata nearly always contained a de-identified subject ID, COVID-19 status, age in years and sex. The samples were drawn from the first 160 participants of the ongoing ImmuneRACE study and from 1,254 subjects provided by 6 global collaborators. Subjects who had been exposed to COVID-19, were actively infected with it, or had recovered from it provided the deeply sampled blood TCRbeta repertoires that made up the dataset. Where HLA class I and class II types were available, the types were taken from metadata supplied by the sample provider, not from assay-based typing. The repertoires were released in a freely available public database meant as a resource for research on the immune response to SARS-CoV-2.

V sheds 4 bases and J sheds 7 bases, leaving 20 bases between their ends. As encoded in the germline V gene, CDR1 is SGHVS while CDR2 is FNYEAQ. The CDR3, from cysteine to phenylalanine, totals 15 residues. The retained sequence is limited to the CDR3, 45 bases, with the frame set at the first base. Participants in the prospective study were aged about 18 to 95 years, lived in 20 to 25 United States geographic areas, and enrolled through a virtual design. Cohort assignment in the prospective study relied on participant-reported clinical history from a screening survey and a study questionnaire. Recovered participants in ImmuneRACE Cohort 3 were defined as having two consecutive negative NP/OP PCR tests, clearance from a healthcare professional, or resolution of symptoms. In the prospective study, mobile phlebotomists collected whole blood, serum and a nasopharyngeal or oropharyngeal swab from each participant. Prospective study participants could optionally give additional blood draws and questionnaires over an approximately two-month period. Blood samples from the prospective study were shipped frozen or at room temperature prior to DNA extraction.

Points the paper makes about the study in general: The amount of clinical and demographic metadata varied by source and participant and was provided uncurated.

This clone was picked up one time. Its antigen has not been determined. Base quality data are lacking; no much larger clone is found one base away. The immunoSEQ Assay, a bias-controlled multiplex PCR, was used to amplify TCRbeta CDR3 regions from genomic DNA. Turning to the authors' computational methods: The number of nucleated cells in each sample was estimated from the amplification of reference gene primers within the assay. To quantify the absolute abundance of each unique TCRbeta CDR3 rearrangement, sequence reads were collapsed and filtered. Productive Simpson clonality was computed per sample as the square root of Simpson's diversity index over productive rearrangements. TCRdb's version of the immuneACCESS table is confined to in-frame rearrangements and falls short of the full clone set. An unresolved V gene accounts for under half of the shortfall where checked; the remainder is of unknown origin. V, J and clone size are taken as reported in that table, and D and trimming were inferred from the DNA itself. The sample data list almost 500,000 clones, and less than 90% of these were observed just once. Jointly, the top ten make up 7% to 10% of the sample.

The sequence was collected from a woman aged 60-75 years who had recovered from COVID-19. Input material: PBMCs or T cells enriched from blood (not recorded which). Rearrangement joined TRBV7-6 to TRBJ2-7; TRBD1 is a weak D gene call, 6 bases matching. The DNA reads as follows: TGTGCCAGCAGCTGGGTACAGGGAAGCCCTCGGGAGCAGTACTTC. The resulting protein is CASSWVQGSPREQYF. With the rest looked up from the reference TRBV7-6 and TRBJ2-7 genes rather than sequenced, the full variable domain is GAGVSQSPRYKVTKRGQDVALRCDPISGHVSLYWYRQALGQGPEFLTYFNYEAQQDKSGLPNDRFSAERPEGSISTLTIQRTEQRDSAMYRCASSWVQGSPREQYFGPGTRLTVT.